Detailed here is one T cell receptor (beta chain). The antigen it binds to is not known. It has no much larger one-base neighbor in the sample; base qualities were not kept. This sample is part of a study of cytomegalovirus exposure and HLA in healthy donors (dated by TCRdb to 2015 to 2018). Context from the whole study: According to an earlier analysis of 587 of the donors, 150 million to 200 million T cells yielded 120 million or so unique TCR beta sequences and about 280 Gb of sequence data. An early release that covered more than 550 HLA-typed donors contained approximately 300 gigabases of sequencing data and some 87 million unique TCR sequences. Of the 350 to 450 genotyped donors, roughly 80% were placed in the genetic ancestry cluster associated with self-reported Caucasian donors. The study was designed to test whether signatures of past pathogen exposure could be identified by cataloging public T cell receptors. Using immunosequencing, the study profiled T cell repertoires from 500 to 800 subjects and related those repertoires to cytomegalovirus serostatus. A separate validation cohort of 100 to 150 different subjects was used in addition to the roughly 670-subject first cohort. The study combined high-throughput TCR immunosequencing, statistical association of individual TCRs with disease status, and machine learning to predict cytomegalovirus infection status. To study patterns of TCR occurrence, a later analysis re-analyzed previously published TCR beta repertoires from under 750 donors and added high-resolution HLA genotyping. In the later analysis, no new phenotypic data were used to find candidate immune exposures; instead, reliance was placed on TCR beta sequences and their occurrence across donors. In an earlier analysis of 587 of the donors, high-throughput TCR beta sequencing was used to judge whether each TCR beta V gene segment behaved as functional or pseudogenic. Donor age, sex, ethnicity and CMV serostatus were compiled together with the repertoire data. In a later genetic analysis, genome-wide SNP genotypes for about three fifths of the 666 donors were used, and that subset was treated as a discovery cohort. All discovery cohort repertoires had been generated on a single sequencing platform. HLA typing covered class I and class II loci at four-digit resolution. The number of typed donors differed by locus: about 629-630 for A, B, C, DRB1 and DQB1; some 540 for DQA1; approximately 610 for DPA1; and about 470 for DPB1. Because of strong linkage in the cohort, roughly five DR-DQ haplotypes were treated as single units for association and clustering. On average, roughly 200,000 unique TCR beta nucleotide sequences were sequenced per donor among roughly 430 genotyped donors of the cohort, with roughly 18% of those sequences being non-productive. Here is what the overall study found, with its caveats: In both the original and validation cohorts, the classifier was reported to diagnose cytomegalovirus status with high specificity and sensitivity. In a later analysis, the rate of TCR association differed among HLA loci, with DRB1 alleles having the most associated TCRs and HLA-C alleles having the fewest. A further reported finding was that TCR beta sequences accurately predicted the HLA-A and HLA-B alleles for most subjects in the first cohort. When HLA alleles, especially DR and DQ, strongly co-occurred, attributing TCR associations to individual alleles was difficult. In a later genetic analysis, a missense DCLRE1C variant was associated with V-gene and J-gene trimming of TCR beta chains, and the association was replicated in an independent cohort. Only TCR beta chains were sequenced in this cohort, and the absence of alpha or paired-chain data limited detectable features. In an earlier analysis of over 550 of the donors, most TCR beta V segments were observed in productive rearrangements about 90% or about 30% of the time, broadly matching IMGT annotations. A few of the identified cytomegalovirus-associated TCR beta chains were confirmed in vitro to be specific for cytomegalovirus antigens. It was suggested by the authors that the approach could potentially be generalized to other disease states and immunological phenotypes. Compared with the roughly 700-donor mean, donors in an Asian-associated ancestry cluster had fewer N-insertions in productive TCRs, according to a later genetic analysis. In a later analysis, HLA-associated TCR beta chains showed more clonal expansion and lower generation probabilities than non-associated chains that were equally common. A later analysis found that most CMV-associated TCR beta chains appeared HLA-restricted, with HLA associations seemingly driven largely by CMV exposure. Correlated functional status among segregating V segments might reflect linkage disequilibrium, but an unknown experimental factor could not be ruled out. Specific HLA alleles were associated with more than 15,000 TCR beta sequences at a false discovery rate of 0.05 in a later analysis. According to a later analysis, parvovirus B19, influenza, CMV and Epstein-Barr virus appeared linked to several top co-occurrence clusters. The presence/absence analyses assumed that sequencing depth was roughly uniform across donors, and that assumption may not be true. For the cohort, immune exposure information was limited to CMV serostatus. Because counts were too low, roughly 17 rarely observed V segments, including chromosome 9 orphons, were left out of the earlier analysis of 500 to 750 of the donors. A group of highly shared sequence variants was considered likely to be a technical artifact of the sequencing pipeline. Because some donors lacked HLA typing at each locus, the association tests relied only on the typed subset. Most TCR sequences were observed very rarely across donors, whereas some public TCRs were present in many individuals. The study listed approximately 160 TCR beta chains as associated with cytomegalovirus. Some IMGT-functional V segments, including TRBV6-2 and TRBV6-3, could not be told apart with the 87-base-pair reads, so those segments were excluded.

In total, 630 or so healthy bone marrow donors made up the cohort. At the time of sampling, every cohort member was nominally healthy, though immune exposures that went unrecorded were likely present. The donor was CMV seronegative and was included in the group of about 350 seronegative cohort members. Each donor provided a peripheral blood sample, and peripheral blood mononuclear cells were used for TCR beta sequencing. The Qiagen DNeasy Blood Extraction Kit was used to extract genomic DNA from the blood cell samples. The trim is 5 bases for V and 7 bases for J, with a gap of 17 bases between the germline ends. The CDR3 runs 14 amino acids, cysteine and phenylalanine included. Only the CDR3 region is kept as DNA, spanning 42 bases read in frame from base 1. CDR1 SGHTA and CDR2 FQGTGA are derived from the germline V gene. Library prep was done by the immunoSEQ multiplex PCR assay. For the multiplex PCR, a mixture combining 60 forward primers for TCR Vbeta segments and 13 reverse primers for TCR Jbeta segments was used. A multiplex PCR assay on genomic DNA amplified the CDR3 region of rearranged TCR beta genes. The amplified TCR beta libraries were sequenced on the Illumina HiSeq System as 87-base-pair reads. From the authors' description of their analysis: A later analysis tallied approximately 87 million unique TCR beta chains across the 640 or so repertoires, and roughly 11 million of those chains were shared by two or more donors. A nearest-neighbor algorithm error-corrected the raw reads and collapsed the reads into unique sequences, merging closely related sequences to remove PCR and sequencing errors. Alignment of CDR3 sequences to IMGT reference sequences was used to assign V, D and J gene segments. For a sequence to be retained, a match of at least six nucleotides was required to both a V gene segment and a J gene segment. Rearrangements were classified as productive when the CDR3 lacked stop codons and remained in frame with V and J, and all other rearrangements were classified as non-productive. CDR3 was defined according to IMGT convention as the region running from the second conserved V-encoded cysteine to the conserved J-encoded phenylalanine. The earlier analysis of about 610 of the donors excluded any sequence lacking an unambiguous match to a single V gene segment. In an earlier analysis of more than 500 of the donors, a V segment was called functional when productive rearrangements were above 56.7%, and segregating when the standard deviation between donors exceeded 5%. To diagnose cytomegalovirus status from the catalog of TCR beta chain sequences, a statistical classification framework was built. V and J gene assignment, in a later analysis, came from comparing TCR nucleotide sequences with IMGT/GENE-DB human TR gene sequences. The TCRdist pipeline was used in a later analysis to assign CDR3 sequences and most-parsimonious VDJ recombination scenarios. In a later analysis, each TCR beta chain was defined by its CDR3 amino acid sequence together with its V-gene family, and reads lacking a unique V-gene family were excluded. A later analysis removed 500 to 650 highly shared, low-generation-probability nucleotide sequences to deal with suspected cross-contamination and a sequencing artifact. For each public chain, a later analysis derived a clonal expansion index from normalized ranks of inferred template counts within each repertoire. In a later analysis, generation probabilities were computed with a VDJ recombination model fitted to out-of-frame rearrangements, and the resulting probabilities were checked against IGoR. In a later analysis, hypergeometric tests were used to score TCR-TCR, TCR-HLA and TCR-CMV co-occurrence, with a repertoire-size bias correction applied to TCR pairs. False discovery rates were estimated in a later analysis by permuting HLA or CMV assignments 20 times. In a later analysis, co-occurring TCRs were grouped using DBSCAN, with TCRdist sequence similarity added in when clustering inside HLA-allele-positive subsets. Repertoires with fewer than 30,000 or more than 120,000 public chains, plus five repertoires with anomalous nucleotide sharing, were excluded from co-occurrence clustering. Not all clones reach the TCRdb copy of this immuneACCESS table, which keeps in-frame sequences only. Checked studies attribute under half of the gap to unresolved V genes and leave the rest unexplained. V and J calls and clone size are as listed in that table; D and trimming were resolved from the DNA. Present in this sample are roughly 100,000 clones, around 82% of which were seen just once. Of the sample, 1.5% to 2% falls within the top ten clones.

This receptor was identified in a woman aged 40 to 49 in good health and CMV-seronegative. Recombination linked TRBV7-3 to TRBJ1-1; 6 matching bases give a weak D call of TRBD1. Sequenced: PBMCs. The CDR3 protein sequence reads: CASSPQGGGIEAFF. The base sequence is TGTGCCAGCAGCCCACAGGGCGGTGGTATTGAAGCTTTCTTT. The entire variable domain, with the stretches around the CDR3 drawn from the reference TRBV7-3 and TRBJ1-1 proteins, is GAGVSQTPSNKVTEKGKYVELRCDPISGHTALYWYRQSLGQGPEFLIYFQGTGAADDSGLPNDRFFAVRPEGSVSTLKIQRTERGDSAVYLCASSPQGGGIEAFFGQGTRLTVV.